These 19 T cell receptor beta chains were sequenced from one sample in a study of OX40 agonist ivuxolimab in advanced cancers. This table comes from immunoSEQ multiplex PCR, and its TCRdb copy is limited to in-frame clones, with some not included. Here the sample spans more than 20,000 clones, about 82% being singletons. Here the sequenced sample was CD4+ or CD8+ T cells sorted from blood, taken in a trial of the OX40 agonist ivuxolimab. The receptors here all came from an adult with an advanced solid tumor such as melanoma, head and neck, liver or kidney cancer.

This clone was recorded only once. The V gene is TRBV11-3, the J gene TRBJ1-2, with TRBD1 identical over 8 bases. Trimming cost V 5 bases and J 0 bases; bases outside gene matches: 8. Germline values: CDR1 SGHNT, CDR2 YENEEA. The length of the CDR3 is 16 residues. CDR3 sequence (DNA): TGTGCCAGCAGCGCGTGGGACAGGCCAACTAACTATGGCTACACCTTC. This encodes CASSAWDRPTNYGYTF.

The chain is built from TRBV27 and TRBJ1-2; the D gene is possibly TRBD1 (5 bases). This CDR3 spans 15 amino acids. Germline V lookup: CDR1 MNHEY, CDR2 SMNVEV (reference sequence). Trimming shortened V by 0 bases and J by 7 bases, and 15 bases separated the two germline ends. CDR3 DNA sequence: TGTGCCAGCAGTTTATCTACAGGTTTTCCGGGTGGCTACACCTTC. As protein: CASSLSTGFPGGYTF.

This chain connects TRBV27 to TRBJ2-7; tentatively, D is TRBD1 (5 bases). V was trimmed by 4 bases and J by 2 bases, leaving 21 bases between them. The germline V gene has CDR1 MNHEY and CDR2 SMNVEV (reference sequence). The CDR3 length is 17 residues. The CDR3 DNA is TGTGCCAGCAGTTCCCCCCACGACAGTGGGTTAACCTACGAGCAGTACTTC. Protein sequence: CASSSPHDSGLTYEQYF.

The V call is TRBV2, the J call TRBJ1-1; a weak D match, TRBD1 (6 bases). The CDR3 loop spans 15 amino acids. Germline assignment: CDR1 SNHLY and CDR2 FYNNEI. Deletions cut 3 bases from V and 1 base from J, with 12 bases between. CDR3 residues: CASSDFGTKNTEAFF. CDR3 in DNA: TGTGCCAGCAGTGATTTCGGGACAAAGAACACTGAAGCTTTCTTT.

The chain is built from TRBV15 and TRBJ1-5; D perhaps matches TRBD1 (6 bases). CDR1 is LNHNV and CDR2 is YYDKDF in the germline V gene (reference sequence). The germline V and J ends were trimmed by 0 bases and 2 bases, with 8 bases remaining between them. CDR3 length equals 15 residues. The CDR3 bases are TGTGCCACCAGCAGAGATCAGGGGCGCAATCAGCCCCAGCATTTT. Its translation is CATSRDQGRNQPQHF.

CDR3 sequence (DNA): TGTGCCAGCAGCTCCCAACCGGGCAGGGGAAATGAAAAACTGTTTTTT. This translates into CASSSQPGRGNEKLFF. The chain is built from TRBV11-2 and TRBJ1-4, with a weak D call TRBD1 (6 bases). This CDR3 is 16 amino acids long. V shed 4 bases and J shed 5 bases, with 17 bases lying between them. CDR1 is SGHAT and CDR2 is FQNNGV in the germline V gene.

CDR3 loop: CSASTGTQNNEQFF. For the CDR3, the DNA is TGCAGCGCCTCCACCGGGACACAAAACAATGAGCAGTTCTTC. The genes are TRBV29-1 and TRBJ2-1; tentative D call: TRBD1 (6 bases). Germline V gene data show CDR1 as SQVTM and CDR2 as ANQGSEA. V lost 7 bases to trimming and J lost 5 bases, with 18 bases between them. The CDR3 has 14 residues.

In DNA form, the CDR3 reads TGTGCCAGCAGTGATTTTGAGACAGGGGGCTCTAACTATGGCTACACCTTC. This codes for CASSDFETGGSNYGYTF. The V and J genes are TRBV25-1 and TRBJ1-2, with TRBD1 matching 10 bases. CDR3 length equals 17 residues. V was clipped by 3 bases and J by 0 bases; unmatched bases: 7. CDR1 MGHDK and CDR2 SYGVNS come from the germline V gene.

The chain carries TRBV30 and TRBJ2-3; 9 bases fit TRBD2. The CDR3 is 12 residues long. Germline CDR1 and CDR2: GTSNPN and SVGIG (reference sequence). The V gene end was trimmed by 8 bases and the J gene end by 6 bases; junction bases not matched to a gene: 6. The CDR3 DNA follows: TGTGCCCAGACGAGCGGGGGGGATACGCAGTATTTT. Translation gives CAQTSGGDTQYF.

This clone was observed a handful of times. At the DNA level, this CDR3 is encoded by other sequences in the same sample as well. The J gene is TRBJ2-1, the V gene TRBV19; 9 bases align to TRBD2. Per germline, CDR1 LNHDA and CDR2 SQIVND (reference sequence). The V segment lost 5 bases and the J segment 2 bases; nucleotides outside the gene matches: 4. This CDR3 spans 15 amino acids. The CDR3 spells CASSRASGAYNEQFF. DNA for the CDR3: TGTGCCAGTAGTCGGGCTAGCGGGGCCTACAATGAGCAGTTCTTC.

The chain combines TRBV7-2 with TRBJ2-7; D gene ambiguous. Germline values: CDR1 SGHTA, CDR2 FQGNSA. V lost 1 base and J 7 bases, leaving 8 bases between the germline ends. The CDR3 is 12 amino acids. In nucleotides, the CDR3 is TGTGCCAGCAGCTTAGGGCCCCAGGAGCAGTACTTC. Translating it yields CASSLGPQEQYF.

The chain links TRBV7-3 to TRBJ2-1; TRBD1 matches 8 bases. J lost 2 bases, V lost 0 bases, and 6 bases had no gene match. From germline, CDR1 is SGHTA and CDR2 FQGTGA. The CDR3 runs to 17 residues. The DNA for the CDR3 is TGTGCCAGCAGCTTAACCGAACAGGGGGGACCCTACAATGAGCAGTTCTTC. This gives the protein CASSLTEQGGPYNEQFF.

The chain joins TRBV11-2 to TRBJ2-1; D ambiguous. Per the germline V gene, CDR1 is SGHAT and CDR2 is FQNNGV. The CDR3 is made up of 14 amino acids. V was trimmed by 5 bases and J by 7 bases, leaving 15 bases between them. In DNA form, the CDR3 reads TGTGCCAGCAGCCCACTATTAGGGCGGAATGAGCAGTTCTTC. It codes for CASSPLLGRNEQFF. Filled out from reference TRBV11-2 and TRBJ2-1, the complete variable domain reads EAGVAQSPRYKIIEKRQSVAFWCNPISGHATLYWYQQILGQGPKLLIQFQNNGVVDDSQLPKDRFSAERLKGVDSTLKIQPAKLEDSAVYLCASSPLLGRNEQFFGPGTRLTVL.

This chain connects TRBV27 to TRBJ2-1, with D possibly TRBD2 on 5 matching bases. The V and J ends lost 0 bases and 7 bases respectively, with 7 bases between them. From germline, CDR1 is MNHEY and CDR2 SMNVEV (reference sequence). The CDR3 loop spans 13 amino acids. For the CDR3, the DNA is TGTGCCAGCAGTTTATCGACGGGAAATGAGCAGTTCTTC. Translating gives CASSLSTGNEQFF.

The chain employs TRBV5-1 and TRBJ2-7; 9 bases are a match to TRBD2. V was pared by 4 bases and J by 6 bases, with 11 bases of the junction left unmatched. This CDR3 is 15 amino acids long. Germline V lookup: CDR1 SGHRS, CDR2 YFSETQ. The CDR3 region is CASSLVISGSPEQYF. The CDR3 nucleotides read TGCGCCAGCAGCCTGGTAATTAGCGGGAGTCCCGAGCAGTACTTC.

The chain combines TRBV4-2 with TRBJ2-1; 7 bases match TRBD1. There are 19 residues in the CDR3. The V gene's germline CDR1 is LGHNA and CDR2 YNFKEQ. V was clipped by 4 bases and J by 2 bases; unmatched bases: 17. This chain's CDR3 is CASSPLPGQTIPTYNEQFF. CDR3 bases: TGTGCCAGCAGCCCTCTTCCGGGACAGACCATCCCTACCTACAATGAGCAGTTCTTC.

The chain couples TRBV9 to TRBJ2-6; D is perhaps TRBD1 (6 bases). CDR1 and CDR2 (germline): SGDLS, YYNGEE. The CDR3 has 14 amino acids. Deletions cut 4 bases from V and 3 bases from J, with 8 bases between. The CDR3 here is CASSPGVGANVLTF. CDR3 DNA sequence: TGTGCCAGCAGCCCAGGGGTTGGGGCCAACGTCCTGACTTTC.

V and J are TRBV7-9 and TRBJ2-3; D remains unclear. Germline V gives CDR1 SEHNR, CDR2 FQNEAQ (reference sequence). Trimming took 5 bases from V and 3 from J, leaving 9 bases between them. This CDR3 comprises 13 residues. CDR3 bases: TGTGCCAGCAGCACTACTATGACAGATACGCAGTATTTT. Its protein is CASSTTMTDTQYF.

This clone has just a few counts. The CDR3: CASSLDDGTNTEAFF. For the CDR3, the DNA is TGTGCCAGCAGCTTAGATGATGGGACTAACACTGAAGCTTTCTTT. The chain has TRBV7-9 and TRBJ1-1, with a possible D match to TRBD1 (5 bases). Germline V CDR1 and CDR2: SEHNR, FQNEAQ (reference sequence). The CDR3 covers 15 residues. V was pared by 1 base and J by 2 bases, with 11 bases between.